One and the same sample provided the 10 T cell receptor beta chains below, sequenced in a study of graft-versus-host responses after intestinal transplantation. Generated by immunoSEQ multiplex PCR, the TCRdb table keeps only in-frame clones and is missing some. The data contain 20,000 to 25,000 clones, 94% of them seen just once; the ten biggest clones take up 0.4% to 0.65%. This material consisted of PBMCs, taken 156 days after intestinal transplant. The receptors here all came from a human patient who received an intestinal transplant, so some T cells may come from the graft donor.

The chain employs TRBV4-2 and TRBJ2-2; unclear D gene. Trimming pared 4 bases from V and 1 base from J, leaving 10 bases between. CDR3 size: 15 residues. The germline V gene has CDR1 LGHNA and CDR2 YNFKEQ. CDR3 region: CASSPGPGNTGELFF. Written as DNA, the CDR3 is TGTGCCAGCAGCCCTGGCCCGGGGAACACCGGGGAGCTGTTTTTT.

The chain recombines TRBV4-2 with TRBJ2-1; the D gene could be TRBD1 or TRBD2 (5 bases each). Germline V gene lookup returns CDR1 LGHNA and CDR2 YNFKEQ. The V end lost 0 bases, the J end lost 0 bases, and 9 bases lay between the germline ends. The CDR3 extends over 16 amino acids. DNA for the CDR3: TGTGCCAGCAGCCAAGATCGGGGCGTCTCCTACAATGAGCAGTTCTTC. Its protein product is CASSQDRGVSYNEQFF.

The genes are TRBV9 and TRBJ2-7; TRBD1 matches at 10 bases. The CDR3 is 15 amino acids. V lost 1 base, J lost 5 bases, and 6 bases stayed unmatched. Germline CDR1 reads SGDLS; CDR2 reads YYNGEE. This CDR3 is CASSVQPTGGNEQYF. DNA of the CDR3: TGTGCCAGCAGCGTACAACCGACAGGGGGCAACGAGCAGTACTTC.

This clone was seen only a few times. The chain carries TRBV2 and TRBJ2-3, with D unclear. V was clipped by 8 bases and J by 0 bases, with 21 bases between them. The CDR3 runs to 17 residues. CDR1 and CDR2 (germline): SNHLY, FYNNEI. CDR3: CASYLAPSLSSTDTQYF. The CDR3 DNA reads TGTGCCAGCTATTTGGCTCCATCCCTCTCTAGCACAGATACGCAGTATTTT.

The chain is built from TRBV6-5 and TRBJ1-2, with D possibly matching TRBD1 (6 bases). Trimming shortened V by 10 bases and J by 4 bases, and 10 bases separated the two germline ends. The CDR3 totals 11 residues. Looked up from germline, CDR1 is MNHEY and CDR2 is SVGAGI. As DNA, the CDR3 is TGTGCCACCAGGGACATCTATGGCTACACCTTC. It translates to CATRDIYGYTF.

The chain is built from TRBV27 and TRBJ2-3, with D possibly TRBD1 on 5 matching bases. Germline CDR1 and CDR2: MNHEY and SMNVEV (reference sequence). The CDR3 is made up of 13 amino acids. V lost 5 bases and J lost 5, with 11 bases in between. CDR3 region: CASSLGAVDTQYF. For the CDR3, the DNA is TGTGCCAGCAGTCTAGGGGCCGTAGATACGCAGTATTTT.

The rearrangement uses TRBV13 and TRBJ2-5, with 7 bases lining up with TRBD2. With 5 bases clipped from V and 1 base from J, the junction kept 10 bases outside the gene matches. Per the germline V gene, CDR1 is PRHDT and CDR2 is FYEKMQ (reference sequence). This CDR3 region has 16 residues. The CDR3 is CASSPARGLSQETQYF. The CDR3 DNA sequence: TGTGCCAGCAGCCCAGCGCGGGGGTTGTCCCAAGAGACCCAGTACTTC.

V gene TRBV15 combines with J gene TRBJ1-2; 7 bases are a match to TRBD1. J was trimmed by 1 base and V by 2 bases; bases with no gene match: 7. This CDR3 is 16 amino acids long. The germline gives CDR1 LNHNV, CDR2 YYDKDF (reference sequence). The CDR3 loop is CATSRYTGQLNYGYTF. The CDR3, as DNA: TGTGCCACCAGCAGATACACGGGACAGCTTAACTATGGCTACACCTTC.

The chain links TRBV2 to TRBJ2-3; the match to TRBD2 covers 13 bases. The V gene's germline CDR1 is SNHLY and CDR2 FYNNEI. Trimming removed 6 bases from V and 4 bases from J; junction bases left unmatched: 7. The CDR3 is 16 amino acids. CDR3 in DNA: TGTGCCAGCAGCGAGGCCGGGACTAGCGGGGCAGATACGCAGTATTTT. It is translated as CASSEAGTSGADTQYF.

This chain uses TRBV7-6 with TRBJ2-3, with 12 bases aligning to TRBD2. Trimming cost V 2 bases and J 6 bases; bases outside gene matches: 12. CDR1 and CDR2 (germline): SGHVS, FNYEAQ. The CDR3 sequence is 18 residues long. DNA of the CDR3: TGTGCCAGCAGCTTACTAGCGGGAGGGCCTTCTATCACGGATACGCAGTATTTT. It translates to CASSLLAGGPSITDTQYF.